Sequencing of this T cell receptor (beta chain) was carried out in a study of T cell responses to AZD1222 COVID-19 vaccine. TCRdb's table, derived via immunoSEQ multiplex PCR, lists solely in-frame clones and lacks some. The data show over 65,000 clones, about nine tenths seen once. CDR3 size: 13 residues. V was cut by 0 bases and J by 6 bases, with 6 bases left in between. Looked up from germline, CDR1 is SGHAT and CDR2 is FQNNGV. Of note for this clone: Its antigen remains unidentified.

Study results and limitations: After the peak T cell response, and only then, were repertoires sampled. At baseline, just six AZD1222 recipients tested seropositive. Donors skewed white British and female; clonal diversity was possibly underestimated.

The V and J genes are TRBV11-2 and TRBJ2-4; D may correspond to TRBD1 or TRBD2 (5 bases each). The sequence derives from an adult who received the AZD1222 COVID-19 vaccine. The sequencing used peripheral blood, collected 28 days after the second AZD1222 dose. CDR3 in DNA: TGTGCCAGCAGCTTAGAGAGGGGAAACATTCAGTACTTC. Amino acids: CASSLERGNIQYF.